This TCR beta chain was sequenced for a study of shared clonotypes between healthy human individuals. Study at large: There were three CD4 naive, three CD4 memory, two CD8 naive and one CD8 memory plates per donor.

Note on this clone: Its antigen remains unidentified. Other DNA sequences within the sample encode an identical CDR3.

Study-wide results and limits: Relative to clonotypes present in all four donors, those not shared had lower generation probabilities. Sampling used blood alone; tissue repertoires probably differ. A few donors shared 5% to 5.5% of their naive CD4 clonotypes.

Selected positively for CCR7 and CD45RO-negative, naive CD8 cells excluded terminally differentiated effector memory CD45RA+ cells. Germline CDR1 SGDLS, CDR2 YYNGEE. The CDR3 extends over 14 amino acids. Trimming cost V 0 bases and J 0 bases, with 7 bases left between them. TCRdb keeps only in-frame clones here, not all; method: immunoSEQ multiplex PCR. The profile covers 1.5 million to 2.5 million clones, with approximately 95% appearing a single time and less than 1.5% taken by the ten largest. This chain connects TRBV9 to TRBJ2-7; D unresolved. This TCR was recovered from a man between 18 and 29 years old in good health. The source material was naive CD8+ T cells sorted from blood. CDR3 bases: TGTGCCAGCAGCGTAGCCGCGAACTCCTACGAGCAGTACTTC. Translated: CASSVAANSYEQYF.